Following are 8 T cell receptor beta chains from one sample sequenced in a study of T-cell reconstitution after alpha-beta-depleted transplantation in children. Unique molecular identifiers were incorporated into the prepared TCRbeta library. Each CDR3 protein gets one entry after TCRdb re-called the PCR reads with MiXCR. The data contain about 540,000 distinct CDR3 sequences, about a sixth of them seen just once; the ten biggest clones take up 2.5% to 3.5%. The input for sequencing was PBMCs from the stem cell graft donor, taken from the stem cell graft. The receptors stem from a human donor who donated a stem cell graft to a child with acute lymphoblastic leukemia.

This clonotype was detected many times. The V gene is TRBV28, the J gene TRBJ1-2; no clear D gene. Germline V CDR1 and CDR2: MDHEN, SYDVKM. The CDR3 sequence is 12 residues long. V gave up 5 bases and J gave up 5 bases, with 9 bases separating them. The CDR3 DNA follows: TGTGCCAGCAGTCCCCGGCCGTATGGCTACACCTTC. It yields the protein CASSPRPYGYTF.

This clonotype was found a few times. The CDR3 reads CASSQVSLPETQYF. DNA for the CDR3: TGCGCCAGCAGCCAAGTAAGCCTTCCAGAGACCCAGTACTTC. V and J are TRBV4-1 and TRBJ2-5; D is uncertain. V gave up 1 base and J gave up 4 bases, with 10 bases separating them. Germline assignment: CDR1 MGHRA and CDR2 YSYEKL. This CDR3 spans 14 amino acids.

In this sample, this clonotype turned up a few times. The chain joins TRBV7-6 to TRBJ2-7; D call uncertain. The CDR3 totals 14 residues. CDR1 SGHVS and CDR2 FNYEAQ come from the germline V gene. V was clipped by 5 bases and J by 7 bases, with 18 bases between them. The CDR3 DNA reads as TGTGCCAGCAGCCCACGCCCGCAGGACGGGGAGCAGTACTTC. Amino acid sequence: CASSPRPQDGEQYF.

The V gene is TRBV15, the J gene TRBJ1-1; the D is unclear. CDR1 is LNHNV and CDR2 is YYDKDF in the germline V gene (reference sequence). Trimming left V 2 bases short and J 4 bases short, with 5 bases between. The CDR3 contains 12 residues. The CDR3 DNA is TGTGCCACCAGCAGACCTCGCACTGAAGCTTTCTTT. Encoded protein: CATSRPRTEAFF.

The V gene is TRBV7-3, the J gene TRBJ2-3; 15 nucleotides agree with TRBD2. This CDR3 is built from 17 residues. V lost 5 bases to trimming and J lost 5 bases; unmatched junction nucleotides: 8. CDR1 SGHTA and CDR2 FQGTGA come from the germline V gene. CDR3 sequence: CASSLPRGLAGGDTQYF. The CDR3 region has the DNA TGTGCCAGCAGCCTCCCTCGGGGACTAGCGGGAGGAGATACGCAGTATTTT.

For the CDR3, the DNA is TGCAGTGCGGACCAGGGAGTAGCGAGAGCCCCCTACGAGCAGTACTTC. The encoded protein is CSADQGVARAPYEQYF. The rearrangement uses TRBV20-1 and TRBJ2-7; D possibly matches TRBD1 or TRBD2 (5 bases each). The CDR3 length is 16 residues. Trimming pared 6 bases from V and 2 bases from J, leaving 23 bases between. CDR1 DFQATT and CDR2 SNEGSKA come from the germline V gene (reference sequence).

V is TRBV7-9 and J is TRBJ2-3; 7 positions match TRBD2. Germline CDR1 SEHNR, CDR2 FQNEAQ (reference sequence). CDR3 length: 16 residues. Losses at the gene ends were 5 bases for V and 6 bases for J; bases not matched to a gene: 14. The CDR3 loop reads CASSTTGTKTTDTQYF. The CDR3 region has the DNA TGTGCCAGCAGCACTACCGGGACTAAGACAACCGATACGCAGTATTTT.

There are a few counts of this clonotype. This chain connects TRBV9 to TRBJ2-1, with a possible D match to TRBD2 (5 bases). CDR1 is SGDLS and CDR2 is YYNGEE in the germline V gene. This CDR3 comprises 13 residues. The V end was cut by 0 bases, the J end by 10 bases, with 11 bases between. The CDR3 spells CASSVGPGMEQFF. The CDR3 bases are TGTGCCAGCAGCGTAGGGCCGGGAATGGAGCAGTTCTTC.